One and the same sample provided the 6 T cell receptor beta chains below, sequenced in a study of OX40 agonist ivuxolimab in advanced cancers. Produced via immunoSEQ multiplex PCR; TCRdb's table is partial and in-frame only. The sample consists of fewer than 100,000 clones, around nine tenths of them appearing once. The specimen was CD4+ or CD8+ T cells sorted from blood, collected in a trial of the OX40 agonist ivuxolimab. The receptors derive from an adult with an advanced solid tumor such as melanoma, head and neck, liver or kidney cancer.

With respect to this clone: This CDR3 is also generated by other DNA sequences in the sample. The chain is built from TRBV9 and TRBJ2-5, with 7 bases matching TRBD1. Unmatched junction bases numbered 2, after V lost 0 bases and J lost 0 bases. The CDR3 has 15 residues. Germline V gene data show CDR1 as SGDLS and CDR2 as YYNGEE. The CDR3 region has the DNA TGTGCCAGCAGCGTAGGGACAGGTAACCAAGAGACCCAGTACTTC. It codes for CASSVGTGNQETQYF.

The chain has TRBV29-1 and TRBJ2-3; 8 bases agree with TRBD2. Germline CDR1 reads SQVTM; CDR2 reads ANQGSEA. The CDR3 is 15 residues long. J gave up 1 base and V 4 bases, and 7 bases lay outside the gene matches. The CDR3 nucleotides read TGCAGCGTTGTGGGAAGCGGGAGCGGCACAGATACGCAGTATTTT. It yields the protein CSVVGSGSGTDTQYF.

This chain links TRBV5-1 with TRBJ2-7; the D gene is possibly TRBD2 (6 bases). Germline V gene data show CDR1 as SGHRS and CDR2 as YFSETQ. V lost 4 bases, J lost 3 bases, and 14 bases lay in between. CDR3 length: 14 amino acids. The CDR3 protein is CASSPGDRGYEQYF. Written as DNA, the CDR3 is TGCGCCAGCAGCCCGGGGGACCGAGGCTACGAGCAGTACTTC.

The chain links TRBV28 to TRBJ2-7; D ambiguous. V lost 4 bases and J lost 2, with 21 bases in between. Germline loops: CDR1 MDHEN, CDR2 SYDVKM. The CDR3 loop spans 17 amino acids. The CDR3 nucleotides read TGTGCCAGCAGTTCCCCCCGGTCTCCGGTTACCGCCTACGAGCAGTACTTC. Translating it yields CASSSPRSPVTAYEQYF.

The genes are TRBV5-4 and TRBJ2-7; the D is unclear. Trimming took off 4 bases at V and 3 bases at J, with 11 bases between the two ends. The CDR3 has 13 residues. CDR1 is SGHNT and CDR2 is YYREEE in the germline V gene (reference sequence). The CDR3 DNA sequence: TGTGCCAGCAGCCCTACGGACCACTACGAGCAGTACTTC. Translating it yields CASSPTDHYEQYF.

V usage is TRBV6-6 and J usage is TRBJ2-7, with D perhaps matching TRBD2 (6 bases). V lost 0 bases to trimming and J lost 11 bases, with 8 bases between them. CDR1 is MNHNY, CDR2 SVGAGI, per germline (reference sequence). The CDR3 sequence is 11 residues long. Here the CDR3 reads CASSYSRREYF. CDR3 nucleotide sequence: TGTGCCAGCAGTTACTCCCGGAGGGAGTACTTC.